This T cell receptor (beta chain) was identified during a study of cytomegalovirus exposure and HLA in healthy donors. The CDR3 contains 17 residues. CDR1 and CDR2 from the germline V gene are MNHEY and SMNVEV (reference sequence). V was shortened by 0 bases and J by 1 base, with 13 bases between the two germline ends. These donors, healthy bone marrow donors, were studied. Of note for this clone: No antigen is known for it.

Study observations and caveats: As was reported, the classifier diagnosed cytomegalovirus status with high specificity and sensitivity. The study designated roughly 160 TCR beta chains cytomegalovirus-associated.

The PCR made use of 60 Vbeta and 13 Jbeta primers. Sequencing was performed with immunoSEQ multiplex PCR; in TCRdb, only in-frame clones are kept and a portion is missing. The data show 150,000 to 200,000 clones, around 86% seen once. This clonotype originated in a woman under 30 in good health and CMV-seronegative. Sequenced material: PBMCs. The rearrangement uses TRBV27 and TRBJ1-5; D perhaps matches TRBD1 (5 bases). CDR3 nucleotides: TGTGCCAGCAGTTTATCGATAGGGGAAATAAGCAATCAGCCCCAGCATTTT. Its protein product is CASSLSIGEISNQPQHF.